The clone carrying this TCR beta chain turned up a few times. Its antigen is undetermined. TCRdb's copy holds only in-frame clones and misses some; the assay was immunoSEQ multiplex PCR. This sample has approximately 57,000 clones, with roughly nine tenths found just once. This entry is derived from a study of identifying expanded T cells in peripheral blood. Study observations and caveats: Variance in clone template counts between roughly 2-week samples significantly increased with total template count across all healthy donors.

This CDR3 contains 15 residues. The germline CDR1 and CDR2 sequences are SNHLY and FYNNEI. V lost 1 base and J 4 bases, leaving 11 bases between the germline ends. The chain carries TRBV2 and TRBJ1-3, with unresolved D. The source is a person between 18 and 75 years old in good health. Sequences were obtained from blood. The CDR3 DNA reads as TGTGCCAGCAGTGAAGTACGGGGAGACGGAAACACCATATATTTT. Encoded protein: CASSEVRGDGNTIYF.